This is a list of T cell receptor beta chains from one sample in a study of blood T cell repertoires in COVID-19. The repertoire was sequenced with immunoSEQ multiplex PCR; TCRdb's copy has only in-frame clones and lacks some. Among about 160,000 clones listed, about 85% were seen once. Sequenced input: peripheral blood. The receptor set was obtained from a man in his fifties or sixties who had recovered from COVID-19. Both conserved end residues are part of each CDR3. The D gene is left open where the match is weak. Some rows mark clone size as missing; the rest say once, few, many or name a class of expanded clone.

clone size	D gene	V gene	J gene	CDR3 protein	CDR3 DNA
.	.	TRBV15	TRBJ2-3	CATSRDPRPRDTQYF	TGTGCCACCAGCAGAGATCCCCGCCCTAGGGATACGCAGTATTTT
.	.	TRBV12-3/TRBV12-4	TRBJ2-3	CASSPREATQYF	TGTGCCAGCAGCCCGAGGGAAGCTACGCAGTATTTT
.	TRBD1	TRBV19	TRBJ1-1	CASSPRQGAEAFF	TGTGCCAGTAGCCCCAGACAGGGCGCTGAAGCTTTCTTT
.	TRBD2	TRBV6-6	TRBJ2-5	CASSRLAEYQETQYF	TGTGCCAGCAGCCGACTAGCGGAGTACCAAGAGACCCAGTACTTC
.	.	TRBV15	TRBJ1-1	CATSREGYRRMNTEAFF	TGTGCCACCAGCAGAGAGGGTTATAGGAGAATGAACACTGAAGCTTTCTTT
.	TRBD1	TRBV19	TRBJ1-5	CASGQAGNQPQHF	TGTGCCAGCGGACAGGCAGGCAATCAGCCCCAGCATTTT
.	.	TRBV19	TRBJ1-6	CASTTYAQGVGSPLHF	TGTGCCAGTACCACATACGCACAGGGTGTTGGTTCACCCCTCCACTTT
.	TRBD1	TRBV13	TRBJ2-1	CASSPGRDRGFNEQFF	TGTGCCAGCAGCCCCGGCCGGGACAGGGGCTTCAATGAGCAGTTCTTC
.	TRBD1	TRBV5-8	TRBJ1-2	CASSLVRTGDDYGYTF	TGTGCCAGCAGCTTGGTGCGGACAGGGGACGACTATGGCTACACCTTC
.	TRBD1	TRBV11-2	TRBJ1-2	CASSSGQGVFHGYTF	TGTGCCAGCAGCTCAGGACAGGGAGTTTTTCATGGCTACACCTTC
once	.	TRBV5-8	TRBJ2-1	CASSLDQGSGEQFF	TGTGCCAGCAGCTTGGATCAGGGTTCGGGTGAGCAGTTCTTC
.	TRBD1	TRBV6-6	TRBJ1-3	CASDDRGAGNTIYF	TGTGCCAGCGACGACAGGGGGGCTGGAAACACCATATATTTT
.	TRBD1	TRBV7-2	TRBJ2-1	CASSLAPGTVNEQFF	TGTGCCAGCAGCTTAGCGCCTGGGACAGTCAATGAGCAGTTCTTC
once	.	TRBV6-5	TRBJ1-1	CASRTGPLPTAEAFF	TGTGCCAGCCGTACAGGGCCCCTCCCGACGGCTGAAGCTTTCTTT
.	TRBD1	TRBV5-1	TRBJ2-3	CASSSGTDPQYF	TGCGCCAGCAGTTCCGGGACAGACCCGCAGTATTTT
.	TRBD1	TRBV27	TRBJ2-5	CASSRGRDRVGETQYF	TGTGCCAGCAGTAGAGGCCGGGACAGGGTGGGGGAGACCCAGTACTTC
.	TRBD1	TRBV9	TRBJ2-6	CASSTGAHSGANVLTF	TGTGCCAGCAGCACAGGGGCGCATTCTGGGGCCAACGTCCTGACTTTC
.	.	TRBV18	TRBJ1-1	CASAGTLGGRTEAFF	TGTGCCAGCGCCGGGACTCTCGGGGGTAGGACTGAAGCTTTCTTT
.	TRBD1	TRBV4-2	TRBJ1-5	CASSQDQFGTGNNQPQHF	TGTGCCAGCAGCCAAGATCAATTTGGGACAGGAAACAATCAGCCCCAGCATTTT
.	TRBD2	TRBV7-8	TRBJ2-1	CASSPLAGVNEQFF	TGTGCCAGCAGCCCCCTCGCGGGGGTCAATGAGCAGTTCTTC
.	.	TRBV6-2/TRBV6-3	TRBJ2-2	CASSAGRLTGELFF	TGTGCCAGCAGTGCGGGGAGATTAACCGGGGAGCTGTTTTTT
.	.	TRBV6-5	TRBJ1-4	CASSYQGFNEKLFF	TGTGCCAGCAGTTATCAGGGGTTTAATGAAAAACTGTTTTTT
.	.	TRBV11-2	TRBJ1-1	CASSLRFLYRERDTEAFF	TGTGCCAGCAGCTTACGTTTCTTATACAGGGAAAGAGACACTGAAGCTTTCTTT
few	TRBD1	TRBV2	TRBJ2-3	CASSRDRGADTQYF	TGTGCCAGCAGCCGGGACAGGGGAGCAGATACGCAGTATTTT
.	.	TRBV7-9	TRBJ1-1	CASSLGGGTNTEAFF	TGTGCCAGCAGCTTAGGTGGGGGGACGAACACTGAAGCTTTCTTT
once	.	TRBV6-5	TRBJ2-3	CASSPQGLHTDTQYF	TGTGCCAGCAGCCCACAGGGTCTCCACACAGATACGCAGTATTTT
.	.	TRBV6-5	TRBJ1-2	CASSYSQVNYGYTF	TGTGCCAGCAGTTACTCCCAGGTTAACTATGGCTACACCTTC
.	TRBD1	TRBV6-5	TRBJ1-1	CASSRPGTGGGAFF	TGTGCCAGCAGTCGGCCTGGGACAGGGGGAGGGGCTTTCTTT
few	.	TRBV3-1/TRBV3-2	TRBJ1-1	CASSQVKEGNTEAFF	TGTGCCAGCAGCCAAGTGAAAGAGGGGAACACTGAAGCTTTCTTT
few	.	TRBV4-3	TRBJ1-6	CASSQDRGSPLHF	TGCGCCAGCAGCCAAGACAGGGGTTCACCCCTCCACTTT
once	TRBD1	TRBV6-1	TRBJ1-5	CASSEKTGWQPQHF	TGTGCCAGCAGTGAAAAGACAGGGTGGCAGCCCCAGCATTTT
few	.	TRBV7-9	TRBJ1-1	CASSPLGASTEAFF	TGTGCCAGCAGCCCCCTGGGGGCGAGCACTGAAGCTTTCTTT
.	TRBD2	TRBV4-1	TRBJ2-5	CASSQDGTSGGQETQYF	TGCGCCAGCAGCCAAGATGGGACTAGCGGGGGGCAAGAGACCCAGTACTTC
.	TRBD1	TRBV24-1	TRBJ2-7	CATSDPDRAYEQYF	TGTGCCACCAGTGATCCGGACAGGGCCTACGAGCAGTACTTC
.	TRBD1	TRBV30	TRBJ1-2	CAWSSGQGADGYTF	TGTGCCTGGAGTTCGGGACAGGGGGCGGATGGCTACACCTTC
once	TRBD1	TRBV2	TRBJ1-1	CASKSTGSGTEAFF	TGTGCCAGCAAATCGACAGGGTCGGGCACTGAAGCTTTCTTT
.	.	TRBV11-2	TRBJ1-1	CASSRSTGLVNTEAFF	TGTGCCAGCAGCAGATCGACAGGCTTGGTGAACACTGAAGCTTTCTTT
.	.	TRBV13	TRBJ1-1	CASSLADGTRGWTEAFF	TGTGCCAGCAGCTTAGCCGATGGGACTCGAGGTTGGACTGAAGCTTTCTTT
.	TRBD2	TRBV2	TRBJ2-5	CASSEALASGGQETQYF	TGTGCCAGCAGTGAAGCGCTAGCTAGCGGGGGGCAAGAGACCCAGTACTTC
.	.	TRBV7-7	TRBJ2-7	CASSPYPYEQYF	TGTGCTAGCAGCCCCTACCCCTACGAGCAGTACTTC
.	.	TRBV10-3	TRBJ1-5	CAISDQGNQPQHF	TGTGCCATCAGTGATCAGGGGAATCAGCCCCAGCATTTT
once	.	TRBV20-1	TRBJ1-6	CSASEGTRSSPLHF	TGCAGTGCTAGTGAGGGTACGAGGAGTTCACCCCTCCACTTT
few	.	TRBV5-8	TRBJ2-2	CASSTTMVPKLFF	TGTGCCAGCAGCACAACAATGGTCCCAAAGCTGTTTTTT